This T cell receptor beta chain was profiled in a study of cytomegalovirus exposure and HLA in healthy donors. 13 Jbeta primers and 60 Vbeta primers were used for the PCR. Sequenced by immunoSEQ multiplex PCR; TCRdb stores in-frame clones only, minus some. The profile shows roughly 100,000 clones, under 85% of them singletons. CDR3 length: 14 amino acids. In germline, CDR1 is SGHRS, CDR2 YFSETQ. V lost 3 bases to trimming and J lost 2 bases, with 12 bases between them. Findings of the study overall: When a later analysis was performed, an Asian-associated ancestry cluster reportedly had fewer N-insertions than the roughly 670-donor mean.

At the time of sampling, donors were nominally healthy, though unrecorded immune exposures were likely. Concerning this clone: The antigen is not known.

The rearrangement joins TRBV5-1 to TRBJ2-7; D is unclear. Input material: PBMCs. This TCR was recovered from a man younger than 35 in good health and CMV-seropositive. CDR3 nucleotide sequence: TGCGCCAGCAGCTACCAGACATTTACCTACGAGCAGTACTTC. As protein: CASSYQTFTYEQYF.